This T cell receptor beta chain was documented in a study of a mutant IDH1 vaccine in newly diagnosed glioma. Study background: Every participant had undergone radiotherapy, temozolomide, or both before, and most underwent both. Study-level findings and limits: Overall, about 93% of patients had vaccine-induced immune responses.

The repertoire was sequenced with immunoSEQ multiplex PCR; TCRdb's copy has only in-frame clones and lacks some. Among about 69,000 clones listed, around nine tenths were seen once. Time point given: week 35, safety follow-up. Every vaccine dose comprised 300 ug of mutant IDH1 20-mer peptide plus topical imiquimod. The donor cohort comprised cases of new WHO grade 3 or 4 IDH1-mutant, ATRX-lost astrocytoma. Points on this clone: No antigen is known for it.

The ends lost 4 bases at V and 5 bases at J; junction bases unmatched: 2. The CDR3 consists of 13 residues. Germline V gives CDR1 SGHTA, CDR2 FQGNSA. Material: PBMCs, obtained from a glioma patient whose treatment included an IDH1 peptide vaccine. The J gene is TRBJ1-1, the V gene TRBV7-2; TRBD1 aligns across 9 bases. The receptor's source is a young man with glioma. This CDR3 is CASSWTGVTEAFF. CDR3 DNA: TGTGCCAGCAGCTGGACAGGGGTAACTGAAGCTTTCTTT.